This T cell receptor beta chain emerged from a study of CD8+ T cells in alopecia areata. This CDR3 is 14 amino acids long. Looked up from germline, CDR1 is SGHRS and CDR2 is YFSETQ. V lost 7 bases and J 5 bases, leaving 19 bases between the germline ends. Following RNA extraction, reverse transcription yielded cDNA that acted as the sequencing template. The method was immunoSEQ multiplex PCR; TCRdb's version includes in-frame clones alone and lacks a portion of them. The sample contains fewer than 90,000 clones, roughly half of which appear only once. General study results and limits: Scalp samples also yield sequences from resident alphabeta T cells of normal skin.

A word on this clone: Antigen unknown.

The TCR was taken from a human donor with alopecia areata. The chain recombines TRBV5-1 with TRBJ2-7; possible D gene TRBD1, 5 bases. The sample comprised NKG2D-high CD8+ T cells sorted from blood. The CDR3 sequence: CASRPPDIDHEQYF. CDR3 DNA sequence: TGCGCCAGCCGACCCCCGGACATAGATCACGAGCAGTACTTC.